These 10 T cell receptor beta chains came from one sample sequenced in a study of T cell changes during pregnancy in multiple sclerosis. Only in-frame clones appear in the TCRdb table, and some are missing; sequencing was by immunoSEQ multiplex PCR. The table includes under 75,000 clones, roughly 89% detected once. Source: CD4+ T cells from peripheral blood mononuclear cells, taken after pregnancy. The receptors come from a female donor in good health, enrolled as a control in a pregnancy study.

The chain is built from TRBV6-1 and TRBJ1-1; 8 positions match TRBD1. V lost 5 bases and J lost 5; bases outside the gene matches: 7. Germline V lookup: CDR1 MNHNS, CDR2 SASEGT. This CDR3 spans 14 amino acids. In DNA, the CDR3 is TGTGCCAGCAGTAAGACAGGGGACTGGACTGAAGCTTTCTTT. Its protein product is CASSKTGDWTEAFF.

This chain connects TRBV5-8 to TRBJ2-7, with a weak D call TRBD2 (5 bases). Germline CDR1 is SGHTS and CDR2 is YDEGEE. The CDR3 totals 14 residues. The V gene lost 4 bases and the J gene lost 4 bases, with 15 bases spanning the gap. In DNA form, the CDR3 reads TGTGCCAGCAGCCGAGGGCCAGGCGTATACGAGCAGTACTTC. As protein: CASSRGPGVYEQYF.

The genes are TRBV19 and TRBJ1-4; D unclear. The CDR3 consists of 15 residues. CDR1 is LNHDA and CDR2 is SQIVND in the germline V gene (reference sequence). V lost 1 base, J lost 0 bases, and 6 bases lay in between. The CDR3 DNA follows: TGTGCCAGTAGTATAGGGGCTGCAACTAATGAAAAACTGTTTTTT. Protein: CASSIGAATNEKLFF.

The rearrangement links TRBV6-1 to TRBJ1-2; no reliable D call. CDR1 MNHNS and CDR2 SASEGT come from the germline V gene. V was shortened by 3 bases and J by 1 base, with 9 bases between the two germline ends. The CDR3 has 14 amino acids. In DNA form, the CDR3 reads TGTGCCAGCAGTGAGGAGACTGATAACTATGGCTACACCTTC. This translates into CASSEETDNYGYTF.

The rearrangement links TRBV4-3 to TRBJ1-1; 7 bases agree with TRBD1. Germline assignment: CDR1 LGHNA and CDR2 YSLEER. The V gene end was trimmed by 4 bases and the J gene end by 5 bases; junction bases not matched to a gene: 10. The CDR3 has 15 amino acids. CDR3 amino acids: CASSPFDRDSTEAFF. Written as DNA, the CDR3 is TGCGCCAGCAGCCCGTTCGACAGGGACTCGACTGAAGCTTTCTTT.

The chain uses TRBV19 and TRBJ1-4, with D tentatively TRBD1 (5 bases). Per germline, CDR1 LNHDA and CDR2 SQIVND (reference sequence). The CDR3 sequence is 15 residues long. Trimming removed 7 bases from V and 8 bases from J, with 20 bases in between. The CDR3, as DNA: TGTGCCAGTATCGGCGGGGGGGGTAGGAGAGAAAAACTGTTTTTT. Encoded protein: CASIGGGGRREKLFF. The full variable domain, in which reference TRBV19 and TRBJ1-4 provide the parts outside the CDR3, is DGGITQSPKYLFRKEGQNVTLSCEQNLNHDAMYWYRQDPGQGLRLIYYSQIVNDFQKGDIAEGYSVSREKKESFPLTVTSAQKNPTAFYLCASIGGGGRREKLFFGSGTQLSVL.

The chain is built from TRBV6-6 and TRBJ1-5, with 8 bases that match TRBD1. CDR3 size: 15 residues. Trimming cost V 2 bases and J 5 bases; bases outside gene matches: 5. Germline V gene data show CDR1 as MNHNY and CDR2 as SVGAGI (reference sequence). The CDR3 spells CASSYRQGRDQPQHF. The CDR3 nucleotides read TGTGCCAGCAGTTACAGACAGGGGAGGGATCAGCCCCAGCATTTT.

The chain couples TRBV6-1 to TRBJ2-6, with 9 bases matching TRBD1. Germline V gene data show CDR1 as MNHNS and CDR2 as SASEGT. The V and J ends lost 2 bases and 0 bases, in that order; junction bases with no gene match: 2. The CDR3 is 17 residues long. The CDR3 nucleotides read TGTGCCAGCAGTGAATTGGACAGGGGCTCTGGGGCCAACGTCCTGACTTTC. It codes for CASSELDRGSGANVLTF.

This chain links TRBV7-7 with TRBJ2-3; D is unresolved. Germline V gene lookup returns CDR1 SSHAT and CDR2 FNYEAQ (reference sequence). This CDR3 region has 16 residues. V dropped 5 bases and J dropped 0 bases, with 15 bases sitting between them. The CDR3 DNA sequence: TGTGCCAGCAGCCCAGGAAGGCTAATTAGCACAGATACGCAGTATTTT. Encoded protein: CASSPGRLISTDTQYF.

This chain uses TRBV5-8 with TRBJ1-6; 10 positions agree with TRBD1. This CDR3 comprises 15 residues. Trimming took 4 bases from V and 7 from J; bases not matched to a gene: 5. Germline V gene sequence: CDR1 SGHTS, CDR2 YDEGEE. CDR3 sequence reads: CASSVRQGANSPLHF. CDR3 nucleotides: TGTGCCAGCAGCGTGCGACAGGGGGCGAATTCACCCCTCCACTTT.